This T cell receptor beta chain came from a study of cytotoxic CD8 clonotypes in ibrutinib-treated CLL. Overall study results and limits: Contraction or stability on treatment was seen for public clonotypes, which were uncommon.

The CDR3 covers 15 residues. CDR1 and CDR2 (germline): MDHEN, SYDVKM. V trimming: 7 bases; J trimming: 6 bases; junction bases outside the gene matches: 8. TCRdb's table, derived via immunoSEQ multiplex PCR, lists solely in-frame clones and lacks some. The data show 200,000 to 250,000 clones, roughly 70% seen once. About this clone: Antigen unknown.

Frozen-stored PBMCs produced roughly 2 micrograms of genomic DNA for TCR beta libraries. The chain employs TRBV28 and TRBJ1-5, with TRBD1 matching 11 bases. The clonotype originates from a human donor with chronic lymphocytic leukemia. Sequencing used PBMCs, obtained after 24 months of ibrutinib treatment. CDR3 amino acids: CASTLGTGGIQPQHF. DNA for the CDR3: TGTGCCAGCACCCTTGGGACAGGGGGTATTCAGCCCCAGCATTTT.